One and the same sample provided the 31 T cell receptor beta chains below, sequenced in a study of cytomegalovirus exposure and HLA in healthy donors. The protocol was immunoSEQ multiplex PCR, while the TCRdb copy is restricted to in-frame clones and leaves out a portion. The data contain 250,000 to 350,000 clones, just over 85% of them singletons. Sequencing was performed on PBMCs. Source of these receptors: a woman aged 18-29 years in good health and CMV-seronegative.

The chain has TRBV23-1 and TRBJ2-5; the D gene is possibly TRBD2 (5 bases). TRBV23-1 belongs to the ORF category, with a function that is uncertain. The CDR3 sequence is 14 residues long. Trimming removed 2 bases from V and 5 bases from J, with 12 bases in between. The chain's CDR3 is CASSQEGPRETQYF. In DNA form, the CDR3 reads TGCGCCAGCAGTCAAGAGGGCCCGCGCGAGACCCAGTACTTC.

The chain uses TRBV2 and TRBJ2-7, with TRBD1 matching over 8 bases. Germline-derived CDR1 and CDR2 are SNHLY and FYNNEI. The CDR3 is made up of 16 amino acids. The trim removed 1 base at V and 7 bases at J, leaving 12 bases unmatched. The chain's CDR3 is CASSEGRQGARDEQYF. DNA for the CDR3: TGTGCCAGCAGTGAAGGGCGTCAGGGGGCGAGGGATGAGCAGTACTTC.

The chain recombines TRBV12-5 with TRBJ2-7; no firm D call. The CDR3 is 11 residues long. The V gene's germline CDR1 is LGHNT and CDR2 FRNRAP. The V gene lost 9 bases and the J gene lost 3 bases, with 9 bases spanning the gap. CDR3 DNA sequence: TGTGCTAGGAGGCCCGACTACGAGCAGTACTTC. This translates into CARRPDYEQYF.

The CDR3: CASSPGGGTDTQYF. CDR3 in DNA: TGTGCCAGTAGTCCGGGTGGAGGTACAGATACGCAGTATTTT. The rearrangement joins TRBV19 to TRBJ2-3; D possibly corresponds to TRBD2 (5 bases). The CDR3 runs 14 residues. With 5 bases removed from V and 3 bases from J, the gap between germline ends came to 12 bases. In germline, CDR1 is LNHDA, CDR2 SQIVND (reference sequence).

This chain connects TRBV7-3 to TRBJ2-7; tentatively, D is TRBD2 (5 bases). The CDR3 is 12 amino acids. The germline CDR1 and CDR2 sequences are SGHTA and FQGTGA. The germline V and J ends were trimmed by 0 bases and 6 bases, with 6 bases remaining between them. CDR3 residues: CASSLTGSEQYF. The DNA for the CDR3 is TGTGCCAGCAGCTTAACAGGGAGCGAGCAGTACTTC.

Here the CDR3 reads CAWSSGSNTGELFF. The CDR3 coding sequence is TGTGCCTGGAGTTCCGGGTCAAACACCGGGGAGCTGTTTTTT. The V and J genes are TRBV30 and TRBJ2-2, with D unresolved. Germline CDR1 GTSNPN, CDR2 SVGIG (reference sequence). Trimming cost V 2 bases and J 2 bases, with 9 bases left between them. The CDR3 has 14 residues. The whole variable domain, remainder taken from reference TRBV30 and TRBJ2-2, is SQTIHQWPATLVQPVGSPLSLECTVEGTSNPNLYWYRQAAGRGLQLLFYSVGIGQISSEVPQNLSASRPQDRQFILSSKKLLLSDSGFYLCAWSSGSNTGELFFGEGSRLTVL.

This chain connects TRBV28 to TRBJ2-3, with TRBD2 as a possible D gene (5 bases). Germline V gene sequence: CDR1 MDHEN, CDR2 SYDVKM. V was cut by 6 bases and J by 2 bases, with 15 bases left in between. The CDR3 totals 15 residues. In DNA form, the CDR3 reads TGTGCCAGCAGCATCGGTGGAGGCTCCACAGATACGCAGTATTTT. Translation gives CASSIGGGSTDTQYF.

This clone was observed a single time. CDR3 nucleotides: TGTGCCAGCAGCAACGTTTACGGGCAGGGGCTCTTCGGGGAGCAGTACTTC. It is translated as CASSNVYGQGLFGEQYF. The J gene is TRBJ2-7, the V gene TRBV21-1; TRBD1, the table's D call, was not compared with the DNA. TRBV21-1 is a documented pseudogene. This CDR3 has 17 amino acids.

The chain is built from TRBV30 and TRBJ2-1, with TRBD1 identical over 8 bases. The ends lost 5 bases at V and 9 bases at J; junction bases unmatched: 9. Germline loops: CDR1 GTSNPN, CDR2 SVGIG (reference sequence). This CDR3 region has 13 residues. The CDR3 is CAWGPQQGGEQFF. DNA for the CDR3: TGTGCCTGGGGCCCCCAACAGGGGGGTGAGCAGTTCTTC.

The chain couples TRBV9 to TRBJ2-3; 10 bases agree with TRBD2. V lost 4 bases and J lost 3; bases outside the gene matches: 8. The CDR3 has 16 amino acids. The V gene's germline CDR1 is SGDLS and CDR2 YYNGEE. The CDR3 sequence is CASSIEAGGLTDTQYF. The CDR3 region has the DNA TGTGCCAGCAGCATCGAAGCGGGAGGGTTGACAGATACGCAGTATTTT. Based on the CDR3 plus reference TRBV9 and TRBJ2-3, the full variable domain is DSGVTQTPKHLITATGQRVTLRCSPRSGDLSVYWYQQSLDQGLQFLIQYYNGEERAKGNILERFSAQQFPDLHSELNLSSLELGDSALYFCASSIEAGGLTDTQYFGPGTRLTVL.

V and J are TRBV6-1 and TRBJ2-3, with D tentatively TRBD2 (6 bases). From germline, CDR1 is MNHNS and CDR2 SASEGT. Trimming cost V 6 bases and J 0 bases, with 13 bases left between them. The CDR3 spans 15 residues. The CDR3 protein is CASSRSGYSTDTQYF. The CDR3 DNA sequence: TGTGCCAGCAGCCGTAGCGGTTATAGCACAGATACGCAGTATTTT.

This clone was observed a few times. The chain combines TRBV12-5 with TRBJ2-7; D call uncertain. The length of the CDR3 is 14 residues. Deletions cut 5 bases from V and 0 bases from J, with 11 bases between. Germline CDR1 reads LGHNT; CDR2 reads FRNRAP. CDR3 residues: CASGPDTSSYEQYF. CDR3 sequence (DNA): TGTGCTAGTGGTCCCGACACCAGCTCCTACGAGCAGTACTTC.

The chain couples TRBV28 to TRBJ2-5; TRBD2 matches 12 bases. The CDR3 runs 15 residues. V lost 4 bases to trimming and J lost 5 bases; unmatched junction nucleotides: 5. Looked up from germline, CDR1 is MDHEN and CDR2 is SYDVKM. The CDR3 sequence: CASSSSGRAAETQYF. The CDR3 DNA is TGTGCCAGCAGTTCTAGCGGGAGGGCCGCGGAGACCCAGTACTTC. Supplemented by reference TRBV28 and TRBJ2-5, the full variable domain reads DVKVTQSSRYLVKRTGEKVFLECVQDMDHENMFWYRQDPGLGLRLIYFSYDVKMKEKGDIPEGYSVSREKKERFSLILESASTNQTSMYLCASSSSGRAAETQYFGPGTRLLVL.

The V and J genes are TRBV28 and TRBJ1-1, with 7 bases matching TRBD1. The junction had 4 bases not matched to a gene; V was cut back by 6 bases and J by 9 bases. This CDR3 is built from 11 residues. The V gene's germline CDR1 is MDHEN and CDR2 SYDVKM. The DNA for the CDR3 is TGTGCCAGCAGGGGACAGTTGAAAGCTTTCTTT. As protein: CASRGQLKAFF.

The rearrangement links TRBV29-1 to TRBJ2-7; a weak D match, TRBD1 (6 bases). In germline, CDR1 is SQVTM, CDR2 ANQGSEA. The CDR3 loop spans 15 amino acids. Trimming removed 3 bases from V and 2 bases from J, with 17 bases in between. CDR3 bases: TGCAGCGTTGAGGACAGCCTGACGACCGCCTACGAGCAGTACTTC. This gives the protein CSVEDSLTTAYEQYF.

In this sample, this clone turned up once. The rearrangement uses TRBV5-6 and TRBJ1-4; TRBD1 aligns across 7 bases. Germline loops: CDR1 SGHDT, CDR2 YYEEEE. Trimming at V came to 5 bases and at J to 6 bases, leaving 13 bases not matched to a gene. The CDR3 runs 16 residues. The CDR3 sequence: CASSFGPGGEDEKLFF. Written as DNA, the CDR3 is TGTGCCAGCAGTTTTGGGCCAGGGGGAGAGGATGAAAAACTGTTTTTT.

V usage is TRBV9 and J usage is TRBJ2-1; perhaps TRBD2 as D (6 bases). The V gene's germline CDR1 is SGDLS and CDR2 YYNGEE. The CDR3 covers 15 residues. V lost 3 bases and J lost 9, with 19 bases in between. The CDR3 DNA is TGTGCCAGCAGCGGTTCTAGCGTGGGGTTAGTTGAGCAGTTCTTC. As protein: CASSGSSVGLVEQFF.

This clone appeared a few times. The rearrangement links TRBV2 to TRBJ2-7, with TRBD2 matching over 7 bases. V shed 0 bases, J shed 3 bases, and the junction held 8 bases outside the gene matches. CDR1 is SNHLY, CDR2 FYNNEI, per germline. The CDR3 runs 16 residues. CDR3 sequence reads: CASSEASGTVSYEQYF. The CDR3 bases are TGTGCCAGCAGTGAAGCAAGCGGGACGGTGAGCTACGAGCAGTACTTC. Drawing the rest from reference TRBV2 and TRBJ2-7, the complete variable domain is EPEVTQTPSHQVTQMGQEVILRCVPISNHLYFYWYRQILGQKVEFLVSFYNNEISEKSEIFDDQFSVERPDGSNFTLKIRSTKLEDSAMYFCASSEASGTVSYEQYFGPGTRLTVT.

The rearrangement joins TRBV7-2 to TRBJ1-1, with 7 bases fitting TRBD1. J was trimmed by 0 bases and V by 6 bases; bases with no gene match: 7. The CDR3 has 15 residues. Germline V lookup: CDR1 SGHTA, CDR2 FQGNSA. The CDR3 coding sequence is TGTGCCAGCAGACATGGACAGGTACTGAACACTGAAGCTTTCTTT. Its protein is CASRHGQVLNTEAFF.

This clone was seen only a few times. The rearrangement uses TRBV7-3 and TRBJ1-1; D not certain. V dropped 5 bases and J dropped 5 bases, with 18 bases sitting between them. The CDR3 totals 15 residues. Germline V CDR1 and CDR2: SGHTA, FQGTGA. The CDR3 bases are TGTGCCAGCAGCAGCAAACCGGGGTCGGGGACTGAAGCTTTCTTT. Encoded protein: CASSSKPGSGTEAFF. The full variable domain, with the rest looked up from reference TRBV7-3 and TRBJ1-1, is GAGVSQTPSNKVTEKGKYVELRCDPISGHTALYWYRQSLGQGPEFLIYFQGTGAADDSGLPNDRFFAVRPEGSVSTLKIQRTERGDSAVYLCASSSKPGSGTEAFFGQGTRLTVV.

CDR3 sequence: CAWGRTGGEAFF. In DNA, the CDR3 is TGTGCCTGGGGGCGGACAGGAGGGGAAGCTTTCTTT. This chain joins TRBV30 and TRBJ1-1; 7 positions match TRBD1. This CDR3 is built from 12 residues. Germline V gene data show CDR1 as GTSNPN and CDR2 as SVGIG (reference sequence). The J segment lost 8 bases and the V segment lost 5 bases, leaving 8 bases of the junction unmatched.

The gene calls are TRBV19 and TRBJ2-6, with 8 nucleotides matching TRBD1. Germline V gene sequence: CDR1 LNHDA, CDR2 SQIVND (reference sequence). The CDR3 totals 16 residues. Trimming at V came to 5 bases and at J to 0 bases, leaving 3 bases not matched to a gene. CDR3 sequence (DNA): TGTGCCAGTAGTGGACAGGGTGCCTCTGGGGCCAACGTCCTGACTTTC. It is translated as CASSGQGASGANVLTF.

The chain is built from TRBV7-6 and TRBJ2-7; 11 positions match TRBD2. V lost 6 bases and J lost 4; bases outside the gene matches: 8. The length of the CDR3 is 15 residues. Germline V lookup: CDR1 SGHVS, CDR2 FNYEAQ. In DNA, the CDR3 is TGTGCCAGCAGGGCCGGGACTAGCGGTTATTACGAGCAGTACTTC. Its protein is CASRAGTSGYYEQYF.

Only one count was recorded for this clone. The CDR3 loop is CASTFGGTGIPRAFF. CDR3 sequence (DNA): TGTGCCAGTACCTTTGGGGGGACAGGGATTCCGCGGGCTTTCTTT. J is TRBJ1-1 and V is TRBV19, with 9 bases identical to TRBD1. The V and J ends lost 7 bases and 11 bases, in that order; junction bases with no gene match: 17. This CDR3 is 15 amino acids long. CDR1 and CDR2 from the germline V gene are LNHDA and SQIVND (reference sequence).

In its sample, this clone was seen once. The V gene is TRBV7-2, the J gene TRBJ2-7; tentatively, D is TRBD2 (6 bases). The CDR3 is 15 residues long. Germline CDR1 SGHTA, CDR2 FQGNSA. Trimming pared 2 bases from V and 2 bases from J, leaving 13 bases between. This chain's CDR3 is CASSLQASDPYEQYF. In nucleotides, the CDR3 is TGTGCCAGCAGCTTACAGGCTAGCGACCCCTACGAGCAGTACTTC.

The chain joins TRBV27 to TRBJ2-1; 8 nucleotides line up with TRBD2. CDR3 length: 15 amino acids. Germline CDR1 reads MNHEY; CDR2 reads SMNVEV (reference sequence). The junction had 16 bases not matched to a gene; V was cut back by 10 bases and J by 8 bases. CDR3 residues: CATPGLAGVPDEQFF. The CDR3 coding sequence is TGTGCCACCCCGGGGCTAGCGGGTGTCCCTGATGAGCAGTTCTTC.

This clone occurred once. The V gene is TRBV9, the J gene TRBJ2-7; 8 bases line up with TRBD1. Per the germline V gene, CDR1 is SGDLS and CDR2 is YYNGEE. Trimming cost V 3 bases and J 6 bases; bases outside gene matches: 11. This CDR3 has 15 residues. The DNA for the CDR3 is TGTGCCAGCAGCGGCTCCCCGACAGGGGCGTTCGAGCAGTACTTC. Translating gives CASSGSPTGAFEQYF.

The chain couples TRBV6-5 to TRBJ2-7; a weak D match, TRBD2 (6 bases). CDR1 and CDR2 (germline): MNHEY, SVGAGI. The CDR3 runs to 14 residues. V lost 6 bases and J lost 3, with 15 bases in between. CDR3 coding DNA: TGTGCCAGCAGCCGAGCGGGCACCTTCTACGAGCAGTACTTC. Its translation is CASSRAGTFYEQYF.

This rearrangement joins TRBV7-2 to TRBJ2-7; unclear D gene. With 1 base removed from V and 9 bases from J, the gap between germline ends came to 7 bases. The germline gives CDR1 SGHTA, CDR2 FQGNSA. This CDR3 has 11 residues. CDR3 sequence: CASSLGGWQYF. CDR3 sequence (DNA): TGTGCCAGCAGCTTAGGAGGTTGGCAGTACTTC.

J is TRBJ1-5 and V is TRBV5-5; D is undetermined. V gave up 4 bases and J gave up 2 bases, with 13 bases separating them. CDR1 is SGHKS and CDR2 is YYEKEE in the germline V gene (reference sequence). The CDR3 is 15 amino acids. The CDR3 is CASSRGNLGNQPQHF. The CDR3 nucleotides are TGTGCCAGCAGCCGGGGTAATTTGGGCAATCAGCCCCAGCATTTT.

The rearrangement joins TRBV19 to TRBJ2-5; TRBD2 matches at 11 bases. The CDR3 covers 15 residues. CDR1 and CDR2 (germline): LNHDA, SQIVND (reference sequence). V was clipped by 6 bases and J by 2 bases; unmatched bases: 5. CDR3 residues: CASREIAGGQETQYF. CDR3 coding DNA: TGTGCCAGTAGGGAAATAGCGGGAGGGCAAGAGACCCAGTACTTC.